What follows describes a single T cell receptor beta chain. The antigen this receptor binds is unknown. No much larger clone exists at a distance of one base, and base qualities are not known. This sample was included in a study of cytomegalovirus exposure and HLA in healthy donors (dated by TCRdb to about 2017). Study-wide context: In an earlier analysis of some 550 of the donors, 250 to 350 Gb of sequence data and about 110 million unique TCR beta sequences from roughly 200 million T cells were reported. Approximately 310 gigabases of sequencing data and 70 million to 100 million unique TCR sequences were included in an early release covering around 650 HLA-typed donors. Of the 398 genotyped donors, approximately 80% fell in the genetic ancestry cluster associated with self-reported Caucasian donors. The study aimed to test whether cataloging public T cell receptors could reveal signatures of past pathogen exposure. The study used immunosequencing to profile the T cell repertoires of under 700 subjects and linked those repertoires to cytomegalovirus serostatus. Besides the first cohort of around 670 subjects, a separate validation cohort made up of roughly 120 different subjects was used. The study combined high-throughput TCR immunosequencing, statistical association of individual TCRs with disease status, and machine learning to predict cytomegalovirus infection status. In a later analysis, previously published TCR beta repertoires from 666 donors were re-analyzed and high-resolution HLA genotyping was added so that TCR occurrence patterns could be studied. The later analysis used no new phenotypic data to find candidate immune exposures, relying instead on TCR beta sequences and their occurrence across donors. In an earlier analysis of 587 of the donors, high-throughput TCR beta sequencing was used to judge whether each TCR beta V gene segment behaved as functional or pseudogenic. Donor age, sex, ethnicity and CMV serostatus were compiled together with the repertoire data. A later genetic analysis took genome-wide SNP genotypes for about 55% of the 666 donors and used that subset as a discovery cohort. Every discovery cohort repertoire had been produced on one sequencing platform. Class I and class II HLA loci were covered by the typing at four-digit resolution. The number of typed donors differed by locus: about 629-630 for A, B, C, DRB1 and DQB1; some 500 for DQA1; 600 to 610 for DPA1; and some 430 for DPB1. Roughly 5 DR-DQ haplotypes were handled as single units for association and clustering, since linkage in the cohort was strong. On average, roughly 240,000 unique TCR beta nucleotide sequences were sequenced per donor among more than 350 genotyped donors of the cohort, with roughly 18% of those sequences being non-productive.

What the research found in general, with its limitations: Three of the identified cytomegalovirus-associated TCR beta chains were confirmed in vitro to be specific for cytomegalovirus antigens. Sequencing depth was assumed to be roughly uniform across donors in the presence/absence analyses, though that assumption may not hold. In a later analysis, HLA-associated TCR beta chains were found to be more clonally expanded and to have lower generation probabilities than equally common non-associated chains. An association between a missense DCLRE1C variant and V-gene and J-gene trimming of TCR beta chains was found in a later genetic analysis and replicated in an independent cohort. In a later analysis, the rate of TCR association differed among HLA loci, with DRB1 alleles having the most associated TCRs and HLA-C alleles having the fewest. Specific HLA alleles were associated with more than 15,000 TCR beta sequences at a false discovery rate of 0.05 in a later analysis. In a later analysis, most CMV-associated TCR beta chains were found to appear HLA-restricted, with HLA associations seemingly driven largely by CMV exposure. About 17 rarely observed V segments, including chromosome 9 orphons, were excluded from the earlier analysis of approximately 600 of the donors because counts were too low. According to a later genetic analysis, donors in an Asian-associated ancestry cluster had fewer N-insertions in productive TCRs than the roughly 670-donor mean. The classifier was reported to diagnose cytomegalovirus status with high specificity and sensitivity in both the original cohort and the validation cohort. Because the 87-base-pair reads could not distinguish some IMGT-functional V segments, including TRBV6-2 and TRBV6-3, those segments were excluded. HLA typing was unavailable for some donors at each locus, so association tests used only the typed subset. Correlated functional status among segregating V segments might reflect linkage disequilibrium, but an unknown experimental factor could not be ruled out. According to a later analysis, parvovirus B19, influenza, CMV and Epstein-Barr virus appeared linked to several top co-occurrence clusters. In an earlier analysis of 450 to 750 of the donors, most TCR beta V segments appeared in productive rearrangements about 90% or about 30% of the time, broadly matching IMGT annotations. Assigning TCR associations to individual alleles was difficult when HLA alleles, especially DR and DQ, strongly co-occurred. The only immune exposure information available for the cohort was CMV serostatus. The cohort was sequenced for TCR beta chains only, and without alpha or paired-chain data the features that could be detected were limited. The study listed approximately 150 TCR beta chains as associated with cytomegalovirus. A further reported finding was that TCR beta sequences accurately predicted the HLA-A and HLA-B alleles for most subjects in the first cohort. A cluster of highly shared sequence variants was judged likely to be a technical artifact of the sequencing pipeline. Most TCR sequences were seen in very few donors, while some public TCRs were found in many individuals. According to the authors, the approach could potentially be generalized to other disease states and immunological phenotypes.

Library preparation employed the immunoSEQ multiplex PCR assay. The multiplex PCR relied on a mix of 60 forward primers for TCR Vbeta segments and 13 reverse primers for TCR Jbeta segments. A multiplex PCR assay on genomic DNA amplified the CDR3 region of rearranged TCR beta genes. The Illumina HiSeq System was used to sequence the amplified TCR beta libraries as 87-base-pair reads. Per the authors' processing: In a later analysis, tens of millions of unique TCR beta chains were counted across the roughly 610 repertoires, and roughly 10 million of these chains were shared by at least two donors. A nearest-neighbor algorithm error-corrected the raw reads and collapsed the reads into unique sequences, merging closely related sequences to remove PCR and sequencing errors. V, D and J gene segments were assigned by aligning CDR3 sequences to IMGT reference sequences. For a sequence to be retained, at least a six-nucleotide match to both a V gene segment and a J gene segment was required. Rearrangements were classified as productive when the CDR3 lacked stop codons and remained in frame with V and J, and all other rearrangements were classified as non-productive. CDR3 was defined by IMGT convention, running from the second conserved V-encoded cysteine to the conserved J-encoded phenylalanine. In an earlier analysis of some 550 of the donors, sequences lacking an unambiguous match to a single V gene segment were excluded. An earlier analysis of 450 to 650 of the donors called V segments functional above 56.7% productive rearrangements and segregating when the between-donor standard deviation exceeded 5%. A statistical classification framework was built for diagnosing cytomegalovirus status from the catalog of TCR beta chain sequences. A later analysis assigned V and J genes by comparing TCR nucleotide sequences with IMGT/GENE-DB human TR gene sequences. In a later analysis, CDR3 sequences and most-parsimonious VDJ recombination scenarios were assigned using the TCRdist pipeline. In a later analysis, each TCR beta chain was defined by its CDR3 amino acid sequence together with its V-gene family, and reads without a unique V-gene family were excluded. To address suspected cross-contamination and a sequencing artifact, a later analysis removed 550 to 750 highly shared, low-generation-probability nucleotide sequences. For each public chain, a later analysis derived a clonal expansion index from normalized ranks of inferred template counts within each repertoire. In a later analysis, generation probabilities were computed with a VDJ recombination model fitted to out-of-frame rearrangements, and the resulting probabilities were checked against IGoR. In a later analysis, hypergeometric tests were used to score TCR-TCR, TCR-HLA and TCR-CMV co-occurrence, with a repertoire-size bias correction applied to TCR pairs. To estimate false discovery rates, a later analysis permuted the HLA or CMV assignments 20 times. In a later analysis, co-occurring TCRs were grouped using DBSCAN, with TCRdist sequence similarity added in when clustering inside HLA-allele-positive subsets. Repertoires with fewer than 30,000 or more than 120,000 public chains were left out of co-occurrence clustering, as were five repertoires with anomalous nucleotide sharing. TCRdb mirrors the immuneACCESS table, restricted to in-frame sequences. Some clones are absent from its copies; in checked studies, under half trace to an unresolved V gene, and the reason for the others is unknown. The DNA gave D and trimming, while V, J and clone size come from that table. The sample table lists some 90,000 clones, 80% of them with a count of one. The ten largest account for 32% of the sample.

In total, approximately 690 healthy bone marrow donors made up the cohort. At the time of sampling, every cohort member was nominally healthy, though immune exposures that went unrecorded were likely present. The donor was CMV seropositive and was included in the group of 290 or so seropositive cohort members. A peripheral blood sample was collected from each donor, and TCR beta sequencing was performed on peripheral blood mononuclear cells. The Qiagen DNeasy Blood Extraction Kit was used to extract genomic DNA from the blood cell samples. Clipping removes 4 bases from V and 6 bases from J, with 9 as the unmatched junction base count. From the germline V gene, CDR1 is MGHRA and CDR2 is YSYEKL. The CDR3 has 16 amino acids, counting the end cysteine and phenylalanine. The kept DNA is CDR3 alone, 48 bases in frame from the first base.

The TCR was taken from a man between 50 and 59 years old in good health and CMV-seropositive. Material for sequencing was PBMCs. Recombination linked TRBV4-1 to TRBJ2-7; the junction holds 13 bases that match TRBD2. The CDR3 region reads CASSPQTSGRTGEQYF. The DNA is TGCGCCAGCAGCCCACAGACTAGCGGGAGGACGGGCGAGCAGTACTTC.